This record looks at one TCR beta chain sequence and its context. The sample originates from a study of spatial heterogeneity in lung cancer. Study information: Where they were available, follow-up PBMC samples were sequenced, at a median of around 26 months after resection. TCR and UMI combinations that were unique each appeared, on average, more than ten times in raw reads.

TCRdb reprocessed the 5' RACE reads with MiXCR, giving one entry per CDR3 protein. The sample has under 150,000 distinct CDR3 sequences, about 10% seen once; the top ten hold 20% to 25%. Germline V gene lookup returns CDR1 LNHDA and CDR2 SQIVND (reference sequence). This CDR3 has 12 amino acids. The V and J ends lost 6 bases and 4 bases respectively, with 9 bases between them. Indicated time point: blood at routine non-recurrence follow-up after resection. The rearrangement joins TRBV19 to TRBJ1-1, with D hard to call. The receptor was isolated from a female donor with early-stage non-small cell lung cancer. Sequenced here: PBMCs, sampled at follow-up. The chain's CDR3 is CASRTLSTEAFF. Here the CDR3 DNA reads TGTGCCAGTAGGACCCTAAGCACTGAAGCTTTCTTT.